This T cell receptor beta chain was obtained from a study of early T cells in non-severe SARS-CoV-2 infection. Study-level information: Sequencing of unsorted whole blood was done on bulk RNA, leaving chains unpaired. Whole-study findings and limits: Database matching using VDJdb favored anti-spike CD8 responses, with private and CD4 specificities left missing.

Unique molecular identifiers were added to individual cDNA molecules. In TCRdb, the 5' RACE reads were re-called with MiXCR into one record per CDR3 protein. The data show about 81,000 distinct CDR3 sequences, about 14% seen once. This clonotype has just a few counts. Its antigen remains unidentified. Germline CDR1 is ENHRY and CDR2 is SYGVKD. CDR3 size: 15 residues. Between the trimmed V and J ends, which lost 0 bases and 6 bases, there was a span of 14 bases. Sequenced: whole blood. The chain employs TRBV10-3 and TRBJ1-1; D ambiguous. The source of this sequence is an adult who was a healthcare worker with PCR-confirmed SARS-CoV-2 infection or an uninfected control (not recorded which). The CDR3 DNA follows: TGTGCCATCAGTGAGTCAAGTACAACAAACGCTGAAGCTTTCTTT. This encodes CAISESSTTNAEAFF.